This TCR beta chain was found in a study of T cells in pancreatic ductal adenocarcinoma. Surgery without prior neoadjuvant therapy was the treatment of the selected pancreatic ductal adenocarcinoma patients. TCRdb's table, derived via immunoSEQ multiplex PCR, lists solely in-frame clones and lacks some. The sample contains approximately 11,000 clones, roughly 85% of which appear only once. Trimming took off 5 bases at V and 3 bases at J, with 10 bases between the two ends. Germline CDR1 MNHNS, CDR2 SASEGT. This CDR3 contains 13 residues. As to this clone: Its antigen is still unknown.

Overall study results and limits: Results skew toward the minority of patients with early-stage disease. Blood had more productive templates and roughly 8-fold more unique clonotypes than tumor.

The sequencing sample was made of PBMCs. The clonotype originates from a human donor with pancreatic ductal adenocarcinoma. The gene calls are TRBV6-1 and TRBJ1-2, with unresolved D. The CDR3 spells CASSSLGHYGYTF. The CDR3 DNA reads TGTGCCAGCAGTTCCTTGGGTCACTATGGCTACACCTTC.